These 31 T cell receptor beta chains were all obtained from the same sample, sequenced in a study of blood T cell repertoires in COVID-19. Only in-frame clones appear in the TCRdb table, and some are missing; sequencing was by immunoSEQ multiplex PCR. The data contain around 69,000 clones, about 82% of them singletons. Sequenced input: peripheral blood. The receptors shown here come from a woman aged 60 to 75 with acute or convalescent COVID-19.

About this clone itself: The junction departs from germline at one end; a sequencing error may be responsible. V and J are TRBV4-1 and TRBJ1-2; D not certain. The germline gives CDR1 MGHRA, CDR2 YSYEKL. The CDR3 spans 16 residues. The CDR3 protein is CASSQDPEIVVYGYTF. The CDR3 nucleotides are TGCGCCAGCAGTCAAGATCCCGAGATCGTCGTCTATGGCTACACCTTC.

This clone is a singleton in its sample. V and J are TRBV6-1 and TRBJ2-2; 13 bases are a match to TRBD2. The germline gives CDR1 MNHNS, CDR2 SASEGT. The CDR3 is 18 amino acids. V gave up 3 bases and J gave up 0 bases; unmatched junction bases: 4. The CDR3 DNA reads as TGTGCCAGCAGTGACCCGGGACTAGCGGGAACGAACACCGGGGAGCTGTTTTTT. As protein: CASSDPGLAGTNTGELFF.

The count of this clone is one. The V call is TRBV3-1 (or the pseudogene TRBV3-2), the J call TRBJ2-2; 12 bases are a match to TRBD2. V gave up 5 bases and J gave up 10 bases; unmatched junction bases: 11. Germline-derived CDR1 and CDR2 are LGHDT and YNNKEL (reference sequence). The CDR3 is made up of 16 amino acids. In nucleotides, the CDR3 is TGTGCCAGCAGCTCCCGTTCTAGCGGGGGGGCCAAGGAGCTGTTTTTT. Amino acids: CASSSRSSGGAKELFF.

The CDR3, as DNA: TGTGCCAGCAGTCCGACAGGGGACTACAATGAGCAGTTCTTC. This translates into CASSPTGDYNEQFF. The V gene is TRBV6-5, the J gene TRBJ2-1, with 8 bases aligning to TRBD1. Germline V gene sequence: CDR1 MNHEY, CDR2 SVGAGI. This CDR3 spans 14 amino acids. The V gene end was trimmed by 5 bases and the J gene end by 3 bases; junction bases not matched to a gene: 3.

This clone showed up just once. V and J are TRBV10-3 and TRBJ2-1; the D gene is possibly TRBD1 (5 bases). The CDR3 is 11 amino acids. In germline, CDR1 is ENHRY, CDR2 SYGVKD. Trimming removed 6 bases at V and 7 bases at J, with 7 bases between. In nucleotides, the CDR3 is TGTGCCATCAGGGGGCAAAATGAGCAGTTCTTC. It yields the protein CAIRGQNEQFF.

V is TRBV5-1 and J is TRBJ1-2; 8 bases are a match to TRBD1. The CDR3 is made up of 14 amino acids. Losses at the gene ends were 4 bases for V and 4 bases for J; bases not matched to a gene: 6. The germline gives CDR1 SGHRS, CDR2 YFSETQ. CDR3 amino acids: CASSPGQGPYGYTF. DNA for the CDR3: TGCGCCAGCAGCCCAGGACAGGGTCCCTATGGCTACACCTTC.

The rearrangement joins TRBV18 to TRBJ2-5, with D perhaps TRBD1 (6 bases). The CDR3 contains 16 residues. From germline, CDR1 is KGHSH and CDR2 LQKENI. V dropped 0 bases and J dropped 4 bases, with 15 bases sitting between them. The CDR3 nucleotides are TGTGCCAGCTCACCACCGCTCCAGGGGATAGGAGAGACCCAGTACTTC. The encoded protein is CASSPPLQGIGETQYF.

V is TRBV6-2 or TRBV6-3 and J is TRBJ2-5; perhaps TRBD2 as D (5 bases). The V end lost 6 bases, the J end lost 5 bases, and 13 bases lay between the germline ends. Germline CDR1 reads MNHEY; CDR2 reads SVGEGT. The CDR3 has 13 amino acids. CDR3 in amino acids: CASRPSSGETQYF. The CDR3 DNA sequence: TGTGCCAGCAGGCCTAGCTCCGGTGAGACCCAGTACTTC.

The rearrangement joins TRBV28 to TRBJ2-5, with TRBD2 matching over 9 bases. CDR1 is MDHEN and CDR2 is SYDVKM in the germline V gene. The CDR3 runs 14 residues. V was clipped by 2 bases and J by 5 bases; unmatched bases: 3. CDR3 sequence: CASSLAGGRETQYF. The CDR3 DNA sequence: TGTGCCAGCAGTTTAGCGGGGGGGCGGGAGACCCAGTACTTC. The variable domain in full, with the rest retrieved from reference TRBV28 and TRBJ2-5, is DVKVTQSSRYLVKRTGEKVFLECVQDMDHENMFWYRQDPGLGLRLIYFSYDVKMKEKGDIPEGYSVSREKKERFSLILESASTNQTSMYLCASSLAGGRETQYFGPGTRLLVL.

The CDR3 DNA reads as TGTGCCAGCTCCCCCCGACAGGGGAGCAATTCACCCCTCCACTTT. This codes for CASSPRQGSNSPLHF. The rearrangement links TRBV18 to TRBJ1-6; 8 bases map to TRBD1. The CDR3 spans 15 residues. The germline gives CDR1 KGHSH, CDR2 LQKENI. With 6 bases clipped from V and 7 bases from J, the junction kept 8 bases outside the gene matches. Based on the CDR3 plus reference TRBV18 and TRBJ1-6, the full variable domain is NAGVMQNPRHLVRRRGQEARLRCSPMKGHSHVYWYRQLPEEGLKFMVYLQKENIIDESGMPKERFSAEFPKEGPSILRIQQVVRGDSAAYFCASSPRQGSNSPLHFGNGTRLTVT.

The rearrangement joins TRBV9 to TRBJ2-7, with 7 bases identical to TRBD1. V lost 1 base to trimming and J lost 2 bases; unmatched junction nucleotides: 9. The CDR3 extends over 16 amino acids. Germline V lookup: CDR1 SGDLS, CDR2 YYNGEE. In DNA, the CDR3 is TGTGCCAGCAGCGTAACCCCAAACAGGGGACCCTACGAGCAGTACTTC. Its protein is CASSVTPNRGPYEQYF. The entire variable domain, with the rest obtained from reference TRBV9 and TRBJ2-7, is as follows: DSGVTQTPKHLITATGQRVTLRCSPRSGDLSVYWYQQSLDQGLQFLIQYYNGEERAKGNILERFSAQQFPDLHSELNLSSLELGDSALYFCASSVTPNRGPYEQYFGPGTRLTVT.

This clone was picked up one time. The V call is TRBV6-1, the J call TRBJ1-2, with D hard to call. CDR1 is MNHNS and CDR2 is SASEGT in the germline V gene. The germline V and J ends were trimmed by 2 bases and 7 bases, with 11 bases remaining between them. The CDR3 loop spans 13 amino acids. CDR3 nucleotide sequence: TGTGCCAGCAGTGAACGAGGAACGAGTGGCTACACCTTC. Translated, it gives CASSERGTSGYTF.

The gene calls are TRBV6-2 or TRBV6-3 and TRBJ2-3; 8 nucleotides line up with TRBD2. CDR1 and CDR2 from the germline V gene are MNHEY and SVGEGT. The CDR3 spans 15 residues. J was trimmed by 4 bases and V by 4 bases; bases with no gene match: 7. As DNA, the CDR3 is TGTGCCAGCAGTTCGAGCGGGAGTGGTGCAGATACGCAGTATTTT. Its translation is CASSSSGSGADTQYF.

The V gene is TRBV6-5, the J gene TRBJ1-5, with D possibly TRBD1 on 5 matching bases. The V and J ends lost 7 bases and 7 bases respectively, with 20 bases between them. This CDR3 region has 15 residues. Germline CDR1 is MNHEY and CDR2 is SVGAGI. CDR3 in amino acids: CASTMKWQGGQPQHF. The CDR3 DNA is TGTGCCAGCACCATGAAGTGGCAGGGAGGGCAGCCCCAGCATTTT.

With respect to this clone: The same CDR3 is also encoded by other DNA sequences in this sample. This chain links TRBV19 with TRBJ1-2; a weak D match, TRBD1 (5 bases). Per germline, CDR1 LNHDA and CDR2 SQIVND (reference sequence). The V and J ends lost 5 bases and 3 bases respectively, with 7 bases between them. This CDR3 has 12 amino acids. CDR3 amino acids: CASSDRDYGYTF. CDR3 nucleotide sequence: TGTGCCAGTAGTGACAGAGACTATGGCTACACCTTC.

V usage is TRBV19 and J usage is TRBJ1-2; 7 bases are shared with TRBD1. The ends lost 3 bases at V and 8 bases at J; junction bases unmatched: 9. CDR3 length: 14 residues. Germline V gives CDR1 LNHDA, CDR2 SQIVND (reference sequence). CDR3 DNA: TGTGCCAGTAGTATCTTACAGGGGATCGGAGGCTACACCTTC. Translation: CASSILQGIGGYTF.

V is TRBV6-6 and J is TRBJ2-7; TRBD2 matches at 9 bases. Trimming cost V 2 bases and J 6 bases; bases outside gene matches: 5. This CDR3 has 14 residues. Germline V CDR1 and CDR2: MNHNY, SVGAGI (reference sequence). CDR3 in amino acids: CASSYGAGGAEQYF. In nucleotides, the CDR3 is TGTGCCAGCAGTTACGGTGCGGGGGGGGCCGAGCAGTACTTC.

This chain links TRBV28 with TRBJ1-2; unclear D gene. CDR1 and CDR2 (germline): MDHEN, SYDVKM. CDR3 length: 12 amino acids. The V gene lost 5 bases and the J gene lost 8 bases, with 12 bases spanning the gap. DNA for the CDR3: TGTGCCAGCAGTGAGGTATTCAACGGCTACACCTTC. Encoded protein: CASSEVFNGYTF.

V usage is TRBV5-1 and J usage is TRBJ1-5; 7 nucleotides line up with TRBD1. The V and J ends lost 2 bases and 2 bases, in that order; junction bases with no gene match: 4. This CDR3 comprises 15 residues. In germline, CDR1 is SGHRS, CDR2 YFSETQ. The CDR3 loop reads CASSLQGKGNQPQHF. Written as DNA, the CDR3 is TGCGCCAGCAGCTTACAGGGGAAGGGCAATCAGCCCCAGCATTTT.

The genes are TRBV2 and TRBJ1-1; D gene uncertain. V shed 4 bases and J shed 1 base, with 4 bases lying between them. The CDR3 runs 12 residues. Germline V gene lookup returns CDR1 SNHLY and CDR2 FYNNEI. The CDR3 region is CASSGKNTEAFF. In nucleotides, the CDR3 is TGTGCCAGCAGTGGTAAGAACACTGAAGCTTTCTTT.

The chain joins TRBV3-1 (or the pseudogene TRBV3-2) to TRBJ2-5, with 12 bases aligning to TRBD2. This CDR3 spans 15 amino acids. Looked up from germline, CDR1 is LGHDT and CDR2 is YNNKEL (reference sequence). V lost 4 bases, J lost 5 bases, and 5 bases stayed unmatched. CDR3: CASSPLAGGRETQYF. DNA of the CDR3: TGTGCCAGCAGCCCGCTAGCGGGGGGGCGGGAGACCCAGTACTTC.

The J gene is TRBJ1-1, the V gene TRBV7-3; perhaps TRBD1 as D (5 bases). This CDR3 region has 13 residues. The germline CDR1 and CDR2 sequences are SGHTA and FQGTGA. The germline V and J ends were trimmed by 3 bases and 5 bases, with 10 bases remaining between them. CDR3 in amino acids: CASSLNRRTEAFF. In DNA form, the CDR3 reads TGTGCCAGCAGCTTGAACAGGCGTACTGAAGCTTTCTTT.

CDR3 amino acids: CASSPNQATNEKLFF. As DNA, the CDR3 is TGTGCCAGCTCTCCGAACCAGGCAACTAATGAAAAACTGTTTTTT. This chain links TRBV18 with TRBJ1-4, with D hard to call. Germline V CDR1 and CDR2: KGHSH, LQKENI. The CDR3 spans 15 residues. The germline V and J ends were trimmed by 6 bases and 0 bases, with 11 bases remaining between them.

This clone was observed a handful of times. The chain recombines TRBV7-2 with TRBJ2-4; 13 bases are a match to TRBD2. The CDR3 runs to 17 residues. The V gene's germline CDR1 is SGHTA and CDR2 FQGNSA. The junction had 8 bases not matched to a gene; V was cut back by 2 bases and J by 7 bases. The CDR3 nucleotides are TGTGCCAGCAGCTTACTACTAGCGGGGGGGCCGGGGAACATTCAGTACTTC. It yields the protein CASSLLLAGGPGNIQYF.

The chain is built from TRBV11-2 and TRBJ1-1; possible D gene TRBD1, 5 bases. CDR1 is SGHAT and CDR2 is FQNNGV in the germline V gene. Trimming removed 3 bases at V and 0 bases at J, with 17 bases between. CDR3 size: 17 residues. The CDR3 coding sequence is TGTGCCAGCAGCTTGATAATGGTATGGGGCATGAACACTGAAGCTTTCTTT. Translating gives CASSLIMVWGMNTEAFF.

The DNA for the CDR3 is TGTGCCAGCAGGGACAGGGAGGTTAGCAATCAGCCCCAGCATTTT. Encoded protein: CASRDREVSNQPQHF. The chain combines TRBV27 with TRBJ1-5, with 8 bases aligning to TRBD1. Germline V gene sequence: CDR1 MNHEY, CDR2 SMNVEV (reference sequence). The V and J ends lost 6 bases and 0 bases, in that order; junction bases with no gene match: 4. CDR3 length: 15 residues.

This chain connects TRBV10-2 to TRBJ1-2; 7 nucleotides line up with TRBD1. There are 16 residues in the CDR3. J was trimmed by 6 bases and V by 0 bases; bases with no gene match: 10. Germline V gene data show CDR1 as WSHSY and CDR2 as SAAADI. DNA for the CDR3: TGCGCCAGCAGTGAGTCCTACGTTGCAGGGGGAGATGGCTACACCTTC. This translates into CASSESYVAGGDGYTF.

In nucleotides, the CDR3 is TGTGCCAGCAGCTTGGTACCAGGGACAGCCACTGAAGCTTTCTTT. Amino acids: CASSLVPGTATEAFF. The chain uses TRBV7-3 and TRBJ1-1, with 7 bases matching TRBD1. The CDR3 runs to 15 residues. V trimming: 3 bases; J trimming: 4 bases; junction bases outside the gene matches: 8. From germline, CDR1 is SGHTA and CDR2 FQGTGA. Looking up the rest from reference TRBV7-3 and TRBJ1-1 gives the full variable domain: GAGVSQTPSNKVTEKGKYVELRCDPISGHTALYWYRQSLGQGPEFLIYFQGTGAADDSGLPNDRFFAVRPEGSVSTLKIQRTERGDSAVYLCASSLVPGTATEAFFGQGTRLTVV.

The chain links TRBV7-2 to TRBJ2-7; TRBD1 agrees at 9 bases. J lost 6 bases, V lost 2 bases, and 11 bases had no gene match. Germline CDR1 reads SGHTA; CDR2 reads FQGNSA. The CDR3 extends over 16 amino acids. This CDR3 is CASSLFPPGQGREQYF. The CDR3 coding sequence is TGTGCCAGCAGCTTATTTCCTCCGGGACAGGGTCGCGAGCAGTACTTC.

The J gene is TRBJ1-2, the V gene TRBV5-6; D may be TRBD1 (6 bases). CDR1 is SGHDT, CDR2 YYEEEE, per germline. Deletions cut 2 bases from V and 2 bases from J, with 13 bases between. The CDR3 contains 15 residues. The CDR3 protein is CASSLFYQGNYGYTF. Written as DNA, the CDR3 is TGTGCCAGCAGCTTATTTTACCAGGGGAACTATGGCTACACCTTC.

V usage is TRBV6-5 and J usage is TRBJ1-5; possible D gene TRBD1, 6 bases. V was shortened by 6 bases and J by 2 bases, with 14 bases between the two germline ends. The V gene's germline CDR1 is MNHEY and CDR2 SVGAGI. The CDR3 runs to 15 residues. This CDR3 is CASSPGKGGNQPQHF. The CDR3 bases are TGTGCCAGCAGCCCAGGAAAGGGGGGCAATCAGCCCCAGCATTTT.